These 31 T cell receptor beta chains were all obtained from the same sample, sequenced in a study of cytomegalovirus exposure and HLA in healthy donors (dated 2017 in TCRdb). The method was the immunoSEQ multiplex PCR assay. The multiplex PCR relied on a mix of 60 forward primers for TCR Vbeta segments and 13 reverse primers for TCR Jbeta segments. TCRdb obtained this table from immuneACCESS and retained in-frame rearrangements with V and J assigned. These tables miss some clones; where compared with another copy, unresolved V genes account for less than half of the shortfall, and the remainder is unexplained. Counted in this sample were approximately 100,000 clones; 69% of them appeared once. Less than 1.5% of the sample rests with the top ten. The sample consisted of PBMCs. These receptors came from a female donor in good health and CMV-seronegative.

The V and J genes are TRBV18 and TRBJ1-5; 8 bases line up with TRBD1. Germline CDR1 is KGHSH and CDR2 is LQKENI. The CDR3 covers 16 residues. The ends lost 3 bases at V and 7 bases at J; junction bases unmatched: 11. The CDR3 region is CASSPGAPGGGQPQHF. In DNA form, the CDR3 reads TGTGCCAGCTCACCGGGGGCTCCAGGGGGCGGCCAGCCCCAGCATTTT. The complete variable domain, with remaining parts taken from reference TRBV18 and TRBJ1-5, reads NAGVMQNPRHLVRRRGQEARLRCSPMKGHSHVYWYRQLPEEGLKFMVYLQKENIIDESGMPKERFSAEFPKEGPSILRIQQVVRGDSAAYFCASSPGAPGGGQPQHFGDGTRLSIL.

The CDR3 DNA is TGTGCCAGCTCACCATCCCCTAGCACAGATACGCAGTATTTT. Protein: CASSPSPSTDTQYF. The chain recombines TRBV18 with TRBJ2-3; D is ambiguous. The CDR3 has 14 residues. The germline V gene has CDR1 KGHSH and CDR2 LQKENI. Trimming pared 2 bases from V and 0 bases from J, leaving 6 bases between.

The chain recombines TRBV6-1 with TRBJ2-1; TRBD1 matches at 9 bases. J lost 4 bases, V lost 3 bases, and 10 bases had no gene match. Germline CDR1 and CDR2: MNHNS and SASEGT. This CDR3 contains 17 residues. The chain's CDR3 is CASSESPRQGVYNEQFF. In DNA form, the CDR3 reads TGTGCCAGCAGTGAGTCCCCGAGACAGGGGGTATACAATGAGCAGTTCTTC.

The chain combines TRBV15 with TRBJ1-5; D remains unclear. Deletions cut 0 bases from V and 4 bases from J, with 4 bases between. CDR1 is LNHNV, CDR2 YYDKDF, per germline (reference sequence). The CDR3 sequence is 13 residues long. The CDR3 DNA reads as TGTGCCACCAGCAGAGACAAAAATCAGCCCCAGCATTTT. It encodes CATSRDKNQPQHF.

This clone was observed a single time. V usage is TRBV10-1 and J usage is TRBJ1-1; maybe TRBD1 (6 bases). Germline V CDR1 and CDR2: WNHNN, SYGVQD (reference sequence). The CDR3 contains 14 residues. The germline V and J ends were trimmed by 0 bases and 4 bases, with 9 bases remaining between them. CDR3 sequence reads: CASSESRGATEAFF. CDR3 in DNA: TGCGCCAGCAGTGAGTCCAGGGGCGCCACTGAAGCTTTCTTT.

V is TRBV9 and J is TRBJ2-2; D possibly corresponds to TRBD2 (5 bases). The germline V gene has CDR1 SGDLS and CDR2 YYNGEE. Deletions cut 0 bases from V and 4 bases from J, with 10 bases between. The CDR3 loop spans 15 amino acids. The CDR3 nucleotides read TGTGCCAGCAGCGTAGTAGCGTCGTCCACCGGGGAGCTGTTTTTT. Residues: CASSVVASSTGELFF.

In its sample, this clone was seen a few times. The gene calls are TRBV14 and TRBJ2-4; TRBD1 is a possible D gene (5 bases). This CDR3 comprises 16 residues. CDR1 SGHDN and CDR2 FVKESK come from the germline V gene. With 1 base removed from V and 1 base from J, the gap between germline ends came to 11 bases. Here the CDR3 reads CASSQGSGAAKNIQYF. The CDR3 nucleotides are TGTGCCAGCAGCCAAGGTAGTGGGGCGGCCAAAAACATTCAGTACTTC.

The CDR3 is CASSLGGSGDEQFF. The CDR3, as DNA: TGCGCCAGCAGCTTGGGGGGTAGCGGGGATGAGCAGTTCTTC. The chain joins TRBV5-1 to TRBJ2-1, with 8 bases identical to TRBD2. After removal of 0 bases from V and 8 bases from J, the junction contained 4 bases not matched to a gene. Per the germline V gene, CDR1 is SGHRS and CDR2 is YFSETQ. The CDR3 covers 14 residues.

The gene calls are TRBV5-4 and TRBJ1-1; tentative D call: TRBD1 (6 bases). V gave up 3 bases and J gave up 3 bases, with 18 bases separating them. The length of the CDR3 is 16 residues. Germline lookup yields CDR1 SGHNT and CDR2 YYREEE (reference sequence). The chain's CDR3 is CASSSSRGWYDTEAFF. The CDR3 DNA sequence: TGTGCCAGCAGCTCGAGCAGGGGTTGGTACGACACTGAAGCTTTCTTT.

This chain connects TRBV6-6 to TRBJ2-3; D might be TRBD1 (6 bases). CDR1 and CDR2 (germline): MNHNY, SVGAGI (reference sequence). Trimming cost V 6 bases and J 2 bases, with 12 bases left between them. This CDR3 is 14 amino acids long. The CDR3 coding sequence is TGTGCCAGCAGCTTACAGGGCTACACAGATACGCAGTATTTT. Its translation: CASSLQGYTDTQYF.

The chain employs TRBV10-3 and TRBJ2-2, with D possibly matching TRBD2 (7 bases). The CDR3 loop spans 15 amino acids. V was clipped by 7 bases and J by 0 bases, with 12 bases between them. Germline V gives CDR1 ENHRY, CDR2 SYGVKD. CDR3: CAINGGGANTGELFF. CDR3 bases: TGTGCCATCAATGGCGGGGGCGCGAACACCGGGGAGCTGTTTTTT.

The chain links TRBV20-1 to TRBJ2-7, with D perhaps matching TRBD2 (5 bases). V was shortened by 3 bases and J by 6 bases, with 9 bases between the two germline ends. Per germline, CDR1 DFQATT and CDR2 SNEGSKA (reference sequence). The CDR3 totals 11 residues. CDR3 DNA: TGCAGTGCTAGGAGCGGTAGCGAGCAGTACTTC. Protein product: CSARSGSEQYF.

This clone was counted between two and nine times. Different DNA sequences within this sample yield the same CDR3. The chain employs TRBV6-5 and TRBJ1-2; no firm D call. The ends were cut back, 5 bases at V and 4 bases at J, with 11 bases in the middle. The CDR3 runs 13 residues. The germline gives CDR1 MNHEY, CDR2 SVGAGI. Here the CDR3 reads CASSPGGGYGYTF. The CDR3 DNA reads TGTGCCAGCAGTCCGGGAGGAGGCTATGGCTACACCTTC.

This clone was observed a handful of times. The J gene is TRBJ2-5, the V gene TRBV11-2; 9 bases match TRBD2. The DNA end is more similar to TRBJ2-7, so the J call may be wrong. CDR3 length equals 15 residues. Per germline, CDR1 SGHAT and CDR2 FQNNGV. Here the CDR3 reads CASSLQGTSSHEQYF. CDR3 DNA sequence: TGTGCCAGCAGCTTACAGGGGACTAGCAGCCACGAGCAGTACTTC.

The chain combines TRBV9 with TRBJ2-7; tentatively, D is TRBD2 (5 bases). Trimming stripped 4 bases from V and 0 bases from J, with 8 bases between. Germline V gives CDR1 SGDLS, CDR2 YYNGEE. This CDR3 has 13 amino acids. CDR3 sequence (DNA): TGTGCCAGCAGCCCCCGGGGCTCCTACGAGCAGTACTTC. Its protein is CASSPRGSYEQYF.

The chain joins TRBV6-5 to TRBJ2-7; 7 bases are shared with TRBD1. This CDR3 region has 14 residues. V was clipped by 8 bases and J by 2 bases; unmatched bases: 9. Germline V CDR1 and CDR2: MNHEY, SVGAGI. The CDR3 loop reads CASSSHGQAYEQYF. The CDR3, as DNA: TGTGCCAGCTCCTCCCACGGACAGGCCTACGAGCAGTACTTC.

The chain is built from TRBV28 and TRBJ2-3; 9 nucleotides line up with TRBD2. This CDR3 is built from 13 residues. The V gene's germline CDR1 is MDHEN and CDR2 SYDVKM. Trimming took 6 bases from V and 5 from J; bases not matched to a gene: 3. The CDR3, as DNA: TGTGCCAGCAGGAGACTAGCGGTAGATACGCAGTATTTT. This gives the protein CASRRLAVDTQYF.

The V call is TRBV27, the J call TRBJ2-7, with 12 bases aligning to TRBD2. Per germline, CDR1 MNHEY and CDR2 SMNVEV (reference sequence). V lost 4 bases and J lost 2; bases outside the gene matches: 6. The CDR3 spans 16 residues. CDR3 loop: CASSSQRLAGAYEQYF. The CDR3 DNA sequence: TGTGCCAGCAGTTCCCAGAGACTAGCGGGAGCCTACGAGCAGTACTTC.

The chain combines TRBV11-2 with TRBJ2-3; TRBD2 matches at 7 bases. The CDR3 contains 15 residues. Trimming at V came to 1 base and at J to 2 bases, leaving 3 bases not matched to a gene. Germline CDR1 is SGHAT and CDR2 is FQNNGV. The CDR3 DNA sequence: TGTGCCAGCAGCTTAGGGGGGACTACCACAGATACGCAGTATTTT. Residues: CASSLGGTTTDTQYF.

This rearrangement joins TRBV6-5 to TRBJ2-2; 7 positions match TRBD2. This CDR3 region has 16 residues. Per germline, CDR1 MNHEY and CDR2 SVGAGI. J lost 4 bases, V lost 2 bases, and 7 bases had no gene match. This CDR3 reads CASSYQSGGGTGELFF. The CDR3 DNA sequence: TGTGCCAGCAGTTACCAAAGTGGGGGGGGCACCGGGGAGCTGTTTTTT.

The chain carries TRBV9 and TRBJ2-7; 7 bases are shared with TRBD1. J lost 2 bases, V lost 4 bases, and 21 bases had no gene match. The CDR3 consists of 19 residues. CDR1 is SGDLS, CDR2 YYNGEE, per germline. DNA of the CDR3: TGTGCCAGCAGCTTCCGGGACAGAGGCCGTCCTGGGTTGCCCTACGAGCAGTACTTC. Translated, it gives CASSFRDRGRPGLPYEQYF.

The chain carries TRBV5-1 and TRBJ2-2; the match to TRBD1 covers 11 bases. The CDR3 runs 16 residues. CDR1 is SGHRS, CDR2 YFSETQ, per germline. V shed 3 bases, J shed 2 bases, and the junction held 3 bases outside the gene matches. This CDR3 reads CASSWTGGENTGELFF. DNA of the CDR3: TGCGCCAGCAGCTGGACAGGGGGCGAAAACACCGGGGAGCTGTTTTTT.

About this clone: Other DNA sequences in the same sample also yield this CDR3. This chain uses TRBV6-5 with TRBJ1-4; possible D gene TRBD1, 5 bases. Trimming removed 2 bases at V and 5 bases at J, with 9 bases between. The germline V gene encodes CDR1 MNHEY and CDR2 SVGAGI. The CDR3 has 14 amino acids. The DNA of the CDR3 is TGTGCCAGCAGTTACGGGCAGGGCAATGAAAAACTGTTTTTT. It translates to CASSYGQGNEKLFF.

This clone showed up just once. The rearrangement uses TRBV10-3 and TRBJ1-1; TRBD1 might be the D (5 bases). Germline V gene lookup returns CDR1 ENHRY and CDR2 SYGVKD. Trimming pared 4 bases from V and 5 bases from J, leaving 11 bases between. There are 13 residues in the CDR3. The CDR3 is CAISGWGATEAFF. In nucleotides, the CDR3 is TGTGCCATCAGTGGGTGGGGCGCAACTGAAGCTTTCTTT.

The rearrangement joins TRBV7-5 to TRBJ1-5; whether TRBD1, the table's D call, matches the DNA was not checked. TRBV7-5 constitutes a pseudogene. This CDR3 has 18 amino acids. The CDR3 here is CARRKGCSRTGDNQPQHF. The DNA for the CDR3 is TGTGCCAGAAGGAAGGGGTGTTCACGGACAGGGGACAATCAGCCCCAGCATTTT.

To note about this clone: Different DNA sequences within this sample yield the same CDR3. The V and J genes are TRBV30 and TRBJ1-1; a weak D match, TRBD1 (6 bases). V dropped 0 bases and J dropped 7 bases, with 6 bases sitting between them. CDR1 and CDR2 from the germline V gene are GTSNPN and SVGIG (reference sequence). The length of the CDR3 is 11 residues. The CDR3 is CAWSVGGEAFF. Here the CDR3 DNA reads TGTGCCTGGAGTGTAGGGGGTGAAGCTTTCTTT.

The rearrangement uses TRBV7-3 and TRBJ2-1; 14 bases match TRBD2. There are 15 residues in the CDR3. V shed 4 bases, J shed 7 bases, and the junction held 3 bases outside the gene matches. Germline V CDR1 and CDR2: SGHTA, FQGTGA. For the CDR3, the DNA is TGTGCCAGCAGCTCGGGACTAGCGGGAGTAAATGAGCAGTTCTTC. This sequence encodes CASSSGLAGVNEQFF.

V is TRBV10-2 and J is TRBJ2-1; the D is unclear. Germline CDR1 and CDR2: WSHSY and SAAADI. V gave up 5 bases and J gave up 8 bases, with 10 bases separating them. The CDR3 extends over 12 amino acids. Here the CDR3 reads CASSPRAHEQFF. The CDR3 DNA follows: TGCGCCAGCAGTCCCCGAGCCCATGAGCAGTTCTTC.

The chain combines TRBV5-1 with TRBJ1-6, with D maybe TRBD1 (6 bases). The CDR3 extends over 15 amino acids. Between the trimmed V and J ends, which lost 3 bases and 6 bases, there was a span of 13 bases. Germline V gene data show CDR1 as SGHRS and CDR2 as YFSETQ. The CDR3 region has the DNA TGCGCCAGCAGCTATGTACAGGGTTCTAATTCACCCCTCCACTTT. This codes for CASSYVQGSNSPLHF.

The chain joins TRBV28 to TRBJ2-3; D is possibly TRBD2 (6 bases). The CDR3 covers 15 residues. Germline V gene lookup returns CDR1 MDHEN and CDR2 SYDVKM. The V and J ends lost 7 bases and 3 bases respectively, with 17 bases between them. The CDR3 nucleotides read TGTGCCAGCACCGCCCTTTGGGGGGTGACAGATACGCAGTATTTT. Translated: CASTALWGVTDTQYF.

The CDR3 loop is CASIKGGQEQYF. In DNA, the CDR3 is TGTGCCAGCATCAAAGGCGGGCAAGAGCAGTACTTC. This chain links TRBV2 with TRBJ2-7; D may be TRBD2 (5 bases). The CDR3 consists of 12 residues. Deletions cut 7 bases from V and 7 bases from J, with 14 bases between. CDR1 is SNHLY, CDR2 FYNNEI, per germline.